This T cell receptor beta chain originates from a study of shared clonotypes between healthy human individuals. Regarding the study as a whole: Shared clonotypes: roughly 5% naive CD4, about 4% naive CD8, about 2.5% memory CD4, 0.4% to 0.5% memory CD8. Sampling included only blood; tissue repertoires likely differ.

Only in-frame clones appear in the TCRdb table, and some are missing; sequencing was by immunoSEQ multiplex PCR. This table holds 640,000 or so clones, 55% to 75% found once. This clone was detected only a few times. The antigen is undetermined. The CDR3 has 12 amino acids. In germline, CDR1 is SQVTM, CDR2 ANQGSEA. V shed 7 bases, J shed 3 bases, and the junction held 2 bases outside the gene matches. The sample comprised memory CD4+ T cells sorted from blood. The subset was: CD45RA-negative fraction. The clonotype originates from a woman in her thirties in good health. The chain uses TRBV29-1 and TRBJ2-5; TRBD1 matches at 10 bases. This CDR3 is CSAGQGEETQYF. Written as DNA, the CDR3 is TGCAGCGCTGGACAGGGGGAAGAGACCCAGTACTTC.